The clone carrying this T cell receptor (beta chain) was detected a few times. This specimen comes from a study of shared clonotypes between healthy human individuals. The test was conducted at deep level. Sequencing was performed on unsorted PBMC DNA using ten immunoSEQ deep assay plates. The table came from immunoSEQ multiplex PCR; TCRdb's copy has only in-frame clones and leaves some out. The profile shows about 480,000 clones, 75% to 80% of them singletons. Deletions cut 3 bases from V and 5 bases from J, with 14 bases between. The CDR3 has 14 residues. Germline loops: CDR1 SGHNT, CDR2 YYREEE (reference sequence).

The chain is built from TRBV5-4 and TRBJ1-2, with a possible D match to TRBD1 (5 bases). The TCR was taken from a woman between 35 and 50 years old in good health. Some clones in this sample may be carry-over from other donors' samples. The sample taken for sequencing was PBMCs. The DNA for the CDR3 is TGTGCCAGCAGCTCCCGCAGGGATCGGTATGGCTACACCTTC. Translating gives CASSSRRDRYGYTF. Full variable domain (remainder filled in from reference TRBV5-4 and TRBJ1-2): ETGVTQSPTHLIKTRGQQVTLRCSSQSGHNTVSWYQQALGQGPQFIFQYYREEENGRGNFPPRFSGLQFPNYSSELNVNALELDDSALYLCASSSRRDRYGYTFGSGTRLTVV.